A selection of T cell receptor beta chains follows, all from one sample in a study of OX40 agonist ivuxolimab in advanced cancers. The protocol was immunoSEQ multiplex PCR, while the TCRdb copy is restricted to in-frame clones and leaves out a portion. In the table there are 40,000 to 45,000 clones, over 80% of which are singletons. Here the sequenced sample was CD4+ or CD8+ T cells sorted from blood, taken in a trial of the OX40 agonist ivuxolimab. Receptors originate from an adult with an advanced solid tumor such as melanoma, head and neck, liver or kidney cancer. Both conserved end residues are trimmed from each CDR3. Each record gives: clone size, J gene, V gene, CDR3 protein. Clone size is shown for a subset of rows, as once, few, many or a class of expanded clone.

abundance: -; j_gene: TRBJ1-2; v_gene: TRBV6-5; CDR3aa: ASSRLGIGYT
abundance: -; j_gene: TRBJ1-5; v_gene: TRBV5-6; CDR3aa: ASSWGGNDQPQH
abundance: -; j_gene: TRBJ2-7; v_gene: TRBV5-6; CDR3aa: ASSPRRGFSYEQY
abundance: few; j_gene: TRBJ2-2; v_gene: TRBV5-4; CDR3aa: ASSTGLAGSTGELF
abundance: -; j_gene: TRBJ2-6; v_gene: TRBV10-1; CDR3aa: ASSATGSGANVLT
abundance: -; j_gene: TRBJ1-4; v_gene: TRBV5-6; CDR3aa: ASSLVGDFNEKLF
abundance: -; j_gene: TRBJ2-1; v_gene: TRBV7-3; CDR3aa: ASSLAGSSYNEQF
abundance: -; j_gene: TRBJ2-5; v_gene: TRBV10-3; CDR3aa: AIRRTGEGETQY
abundance: once; j_gene: TRBJ1-2; v_gene: TRBV18; CDR3aa: ASSINIPNYGYT
abundance: -; j_gene: TRBJ1-5; v_gene: TRBV19; CDR3aa: ASSNAGQGGTSNQPQH
abundance: once; j_gene: TRBJ1-2; v_gene: TRBV6-5; CDR3aa: ASSPGPYGYT
abundance: -; j_gene: TRBJ2-3; v_gene: TRBV14; CDR3aa: ASSPSVLSTDTQY
abundance: few; j_gene: TRBJ2-5; v_gene: TRBV5-1; CDR3aa: ASSGSGRAVETQY
abundance: -; j_gene: TRBJ1-4; v_gene: TRBV27; CDR3aa: ASSIGTTPSNEKLF
abundance: -; j_gene: TRBJ2-7; v_gene: TRBV27; CDR3aa: ASQGAGEQY
abundance: -; j_gene: TRBJ2-4; v_gene: TRBV28; CDR3aa: ASTRDGRLNIQY
abundance: -; j_gene: TRBJ2-3; v_gene: TRBV19; CDR3aa: ASTGINSDTQY
abundance: -; j_gene: TRBJ2-3; v_gene: TRBV5-1; CDR3aa: ASSWRGDTDTQY
abundance: once; j_gene: TRBJ2-7; v_gene: TRBV25-1; CDR3aa: ASSEWQTYEQY
abundance: -; j_gene: TRBJ1-5; v_gene: TRBV7-2; CDR3aa: ASSLSGHTNQPQH
abundance: -; j_gene: TRBJ1-2; v_gene: TRBV4-1; CDR3aa: ASSQGLRQANYGYT
abundance: few; j_gene: TRBJ2-2; v_gene: TRBV28; CDR3aa: ASSPQGSWFANTGELF
abundance: -; j_gene: TRBJ2-3; v_gene: TRBV4-1; CDR3aa: ASSQDWGRTADTQY
abundance: -; j_gene: TRBJ2-2; v_gene: TRBV28; CDR3aa: ASASNLKLF
abundance: -; j_gene: TRBJ2-5; v_gene: TRBV28; CDR3aa: ASSFSGEETQY
abundance: -; j_gene: TRBJ1-3; v_gene: TRBV2; CDR3aa: ASRSTGAGNTIY
abundance: few; j_gene: TRBJ2-7; v_gene: TRBV28; CDR3aa: ASSLPTGSSRGQY